A single sample is the source of the 2 T cell receptor beta chains below, sequenced in a study of blood T cell repertoires in COVID-19. Clones were sequenced by immunoSEQ multiplex PCR, and TCRdb holds only the in-frame ones, with some missing. This sample has around 290,000 clones, with around 90% found just once. Sequencing was performed on PBMCs or T cells enriched from blood (not recorded which). Every receptor here comes from a woman aged 40 to 50 who had recovered from COVID-19.

The rearrangement joins TRBV30 to TRBJ2-7, with TRBD2 identical over 9 bases. Per the germline V gene, CDR1 is GTSNPN and CDR2 is SVGIG (reference sequence). The junction had 6 bases not matched to a gene; V was cut back by 5 bases and J by 7 bases. The CDR3 is 12 amino acids. DNA of the CDR3: TGTGCCTGGGTTAGTCTAGCGGGGGAGCAGTACTTC. The encoded protein is CAWVSLAGEQYF.

The V call is TRBV6-2 or TRBV6-3, the J call TRBJ2-5, with TRBD2 matching 11 bases. J gave up 4 bases and V 3 bases, and 16 bases lay outside the gene matches. Germline V gene sequence: CDR1 MNHEY, CDR2 SVGEGT. The CDR3 spans 19 residues. CDR3 nucleotide sequence: TGTGCCAGCAGTTATTTCCCGGGACTAGCGGAGGGCGTGGGAGAGACCCAGTACTTC. This sequence encodes CASSYFPGLAEGVGETQYF.